Listed below are T cell receptor beta chains from one sample, sequenced in a study of T cells after yellow fever vaccination. Via MiXCR, TCRdb re-called the 5' RACE reads, giving one row per CDR3 protein. The sample shows some 390,000 distinct CDR3 sequences, around 20% of them seen only once. The sequenced sample was PBMCs, obtained before the yellow fever booster vaccination. All receptors come from a man younger than 30 who received the YFV17D yellow fever vaccine. The CDR3 runs from the conserved cysteine through the conserved F or W. Fields, in order: D gene, J gene, V gene, clone size, CDR3 protein, CDR3 DNA. The D gene is left open where the match is weak. A row's size may be missing; if present it is once, few, many or a size class.

. | TRBJ2-4 | TRBV7-2 | few | CASSLDKGRNIQYF | TGTGCCAGCAGCTTAGATAAGGGACGAAACATTCAGTACTTC
. | TRBJ1-6 | TRBV12-3/TRBV12-4 | . | CASSLGTNSPLHF | TGTGCCAGCAGTTTAGGTACTAATTCACCCCTCCACTTT
. | TRBJ1-2 | TRBV27 | few | CASSRSTFAVDGGYTF | TGTGCCAGCAGCCGATCCACCTTTGCGGTCGACGGGGGCTACACCTTC
. | TRBJ2-5 | TRBV12-3/TRBV12-4 | . | CASSLILGRQELSGDQETQYF | TGTGCCAGCAGCCTAATTTTAGGGCGACAGGAACTGAGCGGGGACCAAGAGACCCAGTACTTC
TRBD2 | TRBJ2-5 | TRBV12-3/TRBV12-4 | . | CASSPQTSGQETQYF | TGTGCCAGCAGCCCGCAGACTAGCGGACAAGAGACCCAGTACTTC
TRBD2 | TRBJ2-5 | TRBV15 | . | CATSSEAGAPETQYF | TGTGCCACCAGCAGTGAAGCGGGGGCCCCAGAGACCCAGTACTTC
TRBD1 | TRBJ1-1 | TRBV4-1 | many | CASTANRGLDTEAFF | TGCGCCAGCACCGCCAACAGGGGGCTCGACACTGAAGCTTTCTTT
. | TRBJ1-5 | TRBV20-1 | few | CSARPGQRSNQPQHF | TGCAGTGCTAGACCCGGACAGAGGAGCAATCAGCCCCAGCATTTT
TRBD1 | TRBJ2-6 | TRBV6-2/TRBV6-3 | few | CASSRQGFSSGANVLTF | TGTGCCAGCAGTCGACAGGGCTTTTCCTCTGGGGCCAACGTCCTGACTTTC
TRBD2 | TRBJ2-5 | TRBV6-2/TRBV6-3 | . | CASSGTMEETQYF | TGTGCCAGCAGCGGGACTATGGAAGAGACCCAGTACTTC